Listed below are T cell receptor beta chains from one sample, sequenced in a study of human T cells and chemical hapten exposure. TCRdb itself ran the RACE reads through MiXCR, one entry per CDR3 protein. The data show about 69,000 distinct CDR3 sequences, approximately 10% seen once. Sequences were derived from whole blood, sampled in connection with sensitization to the hapten diphenylcyclopropenone (DPC). Receptors were obtained from a woman aged 45-59 years with alopecia areata. Some clones in this sample may be carry-over from other donors' samples. Each CDR3 is given with its conserved first and last residue. The D gene is left open where the match is weak. Some rows have no size entry. The others give once, few or many, or a class for an expanded clone.

J gene,V gene,clone size,D gene,CDR3 DNA,CDR3 protein
TRBJ2-7,TRBV3-1,NA,NA,TGTGCCAGCAGCCAAGAAAAACTAGCCGGCTACGAGCAGTACTTC,CASSQEKLAGYEQYF
TRBJ1-4,TRBV7-6,NA,NA,TGTGCCAGCAGCTTAACGAGGAATGAAAAACTGTTTTTT,CASSLTRNEKLFF
TRBJ1-1,TRBV5-5,many,NA,TGTGCCAGCAGCTTGGGGCCGAACACTGAAGCTTTCTTT,CASSLGPNTEAFF
TRBJ2-5,TRBV11-1,many,NA,TGTGCCAGCAGCTCCTCGGTTAGCAGACAAGAGACCCAGTACTTC,CASSSSVSRQETQYF
TRBJ2-5,TRBV20-1,few,NA,TGCAGTGCTCCCTCCGGGGAGACCCAGTACTTC,CSAPSGETQYF
TRBJ2-1,TRBV6-2/TRBV6-3,NA,NA,TGTGCCAGCAGTCCAACACCGAGCTCCTACAATGAGCAGTTCTTC,CASSPTPSSYNEQFF
TRBJ1-5,TRBV6-1,many,TRBD1,TGTGCCACCCAGAGGACAGGGAGCAATCAGCCCCAGCATTTT,CATQRTGSNQPQHF
TRBJ2-7,TRBV6-1,NA,NA,TGTGCCAGCAGTGATCGTGGGGACGGTTTCTACGAGCAGTACTTC,CASSDRGDGFYEQYF
TRBJ2-7,TRBV6-5,many,TRBD1,TGTGCCAGCAGTATACAGGGGGCGGACGAGCAGTACTTC,CASSIQGADEQYF
TRBJ2-6,TRBV6-5,few,NA,TGTGCCAGCAGTAAACAGGGCTTTCCCTCTGGGGCCAACGTCCTGACTTTC,CASSKQGFPSGANVLTF
TRBJ1-2,TRBV14,many,NA,TGTGCCAGCAGCCAAAGTGCGGGATCTAGTGGCTACACCTTC,CASSQSAGSSGYTF
TRBJ2-7,TRBV29-1,many,NA,TGCAGCGGAGTGAAGAGTACCTACGAGCAGTACTTC,CSGVKSTYEQYF
TRBJ2-7,TRBV2,many,TRBD1,TGTGCCAGCAGTGAACAACAGGGGTCCCCCTACGAGCAGTACTTC,CASSEQQGSPYEQYF
TRBJ1-1,TRBV7-2,NA,NA,TGTGCCAGCAGCTTGTGGGGGATGAACACTGAAGCTTTCTTT,CASSLWGMNTEAFF
TRBJ2-5,TRBV29-1,NA,NA,TGCGGCGGGCCCGAAGAGACCCAGTACTTC,CGGPEETQYF
TRBJ2-7,TRBV7-8,many,NA,TGTGCCAGCAGCTTAGAGGGTGGCGAGCAGTACTTC,CASSLEGGEQYF
TRBJ1-1,TRBV5-3,NA,TRBD1,TGTGCCAGAAGCTTTTCCGGGACAGGGGGCGCGAGTACTGAAGCTTTCTTT,CARSFSGTGGASTEAFF
TRBJ2-1,TRBV7-3,many,NA,TGTGCCAGCAGCTTCGCTAGCGCCCAAATGAATGAGCAGTTCTTC,CASSFASAQMNEQFF
TRBJ1-1,TRBV6-5,NA,TRBD1,TGTGCCAGCAGTTATGTCCCGGGACAGGGGGCAGGACGAGCTTTCTTT,CASSYVPGQGAGRAFF
TRBJ2-7,TRBV5-1,NA,NA,TGCGCCAGCAGCTTGGAAGGAGGAACCTACGAGCAGTACTTC,CASSLEGGTYEQYF
TRBJ2-1,TRBV5-1,many,TRBD2,TGCGCCAGCAGCTTGCACTCTGGACTAGCCAAAAATGAGCAGTTCTTC,CASSLHSGLAKNEQFF
TRBJ2-3,TRBV9,few,NA,TGTGCCAGCAGCGTAGGTTCCACAGATACGCAGTATTTT,CASSVGSTDTQYF
TRBJ1-6,TRBV11-1,NA,NA,TGTGCCAGCAGCGTCAACAAGGGGATATCACCCCTCCACTTT,CASSVNKGISPLHF